These T cell receptor beta chains were read from a single sample in a study of monozygotic twins with cystic fibrosis. Assay used: immunoSEQ multiplex PCR; TCRdb lists only in-frame clones, some missing. The table includes 20,000 to 30,000 clones, about 96% detected once. The sequenced sample was blood. The source of these receptors is a girl aged 2-9 years with cystic fibrosis. Both conserved end residues are part of each CDR3. A D gene is named only where the DNA matches it firmly. Clone sizes are given selectively: once, few, many, or a class where the clone is expanded.

J,V,D,size,CDR3,DNA
TRBJ2-7,TRBV30,-,-,CAWSKLGEYEQYF,TGTGCCTGGAGTAAATTGGGGGAGTACGAGCAGTACTTC
TRBJ2-7,TRBV2,-,-,CASSAPGGPSYEQYF,TGTGCCAGCAGTGCGCCCGGGGGGCCCTCCTACGAGCAGTACTTC
TRBJ2-1,TRBV9,TRBD2,-,CASSVVGDGLAGGYNEQFF,TGTGCCAGCAGCGTAGTAGGAGATGGACTAGCTGGAGGGTACAATGAGCAGTTCTTC
TRBJ1-5,TRBV19,TRBD1,-,CASTLRKGQGQPQHF,TGTGCCAGTACCCTACGAAAGGGACAGGGCCAGCCCCAGCATTTT
TRBJ2-7,TRBV7-6,TRBD2,-,CASSRLVAGKSHEQYF,TGTGCCAGCAGCCGCTTGGTAGCGGGAAAATCCCACGAGCAGTACTTC
TRBJ1-2,TRBV7-8,TRBD1,-,CASSASGQVVYGYTF,TGTGCCAGCAGCGCCTCGGGACAGGTTGTCTATGGCTACACCTTC
TRBJ2-7,TRBV19,TRBD2,-,CASSKGLAGVGLGEQYF,TGTGCCAGTAGTAAGGGACTAGCGGGAGTTGGTCTTGGCGAGCAGTACTTC
TRBJ2-1,TRBV7-9,-,few,CASSLAGSYNEQFF,TGTGCCAGCAGCTTAGCCGGCAGCTACAATGAGCAGTTCTTC
TRBJ2-1,TRBV10-3,-,-,CAIRRYNEQFF,TGTGCCATCCGTAGATACAATGAGCAGTTCTTC
TRBJ1-5,TRBV12-5,-,-,CASALLTGGSSNQPQHF,TGTGCTAGTGCCCTCCTAACGGGAGGTTCTAGCAATCAGCCCCAGCATTTT
TRBJ2-3,TRBV4-3,TRBD2,-,CASSQDRSLAGGRNSDTQYF,TGCGCCAGCAGCCAAGATCGGAGTCTAGCGGGAGGGCGGAATTCAGATACGCAGTATTTT
TRBJ2-7,TRBV11-2,-,-,CASSLSGKGYEQYF,TGTGCCAGCAGCTTATCCGGGAAGGGCTACGAGCAGTACTTC
TRBJ2-7,TRBV27,-,-,CASSLRRTGEQYF,TGTGCCAGCAGTTTACGGAGAACGGGGGAGCAGTACTTC
TRBJ2-7,TRBV5-1,TRBD2,-,CASSLHSGRVDEQYF,TGCGCCAGCAGCTTGCATAGCGGGAGGGTTGACGAGCAGTACTTC
TRBJ1-2,TRBV7-6,TRBD1,-,CASSAGQGALSYGYTF,TGTGCCAGCAGCGCTGGACAGGGGGCGCTTAGCTATGGCTACACCTTC
TRBJ1-2,TRBV25-1,-,-,CASSDGFGYTF,TGTGCCAGCAGTGACGGCTTCGGCTACACCTTC
TRBJ2-2,TRBV4-3,TRBD2,-,CASSQVPGGRANTGELFF,TGCGCCAGCAGCCAAGTCCCGGGCGGGAGGGCGAACACCGGGGAGCTGTTTTTT
TRBJ1-1,TRBV7-2,TRBD1,-,CASSFPWGRGQGEAFF,TGTGCCAGCAGCTTCCCCTGGGGCCGGGGACAGGGTGAAGCTTTCTTT
TRBJ1-2,TRBV7-8,-,-,CASSPQGPGVDYGYTF,TGTGCCAGCAGCCCCCAAGGTCCGGGTGTTGACTATGGCTACACCTTC
TRBJ2-1,TRBV11-2,TRBD1,-,CASSRGTGAYNEQFF,TGTGCCAGCAGCCGCGGGACAGGAGCTTACAATGAGCAGTTCTTC
TRBJ2-3,TRBV6-4,-,-,CASSDFASKRTDTQYF,TGTGCCAGCAGTGACTTTGCGAGCAAGAGAACAGATACGCAGTATTTT
TRBJ2-2,TRBV12-5,-,once,CASGTPPVLNTGELFF,TGTGCTAGTGGTACCCCTCCGGTTTTGAACACCGGGGAGCTGTTTTTT
TRBJ2-3,TRBV28,TRBD1,-,CASSLMTGGDTQYF,TGTGCCAGCAGTTTAATGACAGGGGGGGATACGCAGTATTTT
TRBJ2-1,TRBV4-3,TRBD2,-,CASSLGLAGGYNEQFF,TGCGCCAGCAGCCTCGGACTAGCGGGAGGTTACAATGAGCAGTTCTTC
TRBJ2-3,TRBV5-1,TRBD1,-,CASSSQGQDTDTQYF,TGCGCCAGCAGCTCCCAGGGACAGGACACAGATACGCAGTATTTT
TRBJ1-3,TRBV5-1,-,-,CASSSDRSGNTIYF,TGCGCCAGCAGCTCTGACAGGTCCGGAAACACCATATATTTT
TRBJ2-2,TRBV9,-,-,CASSGRVDTGELFF,TGTGCCAGCAGCGGCAGGGTCGACACCGGGGAGCTGTTTTTT
TRBJ2-1,TRBV29-1,-,-,CSAEGGGYNEQFF,TGCAGCGCCGAAGGCGGCGGATACAATGAGCAGTTCTTC
TRBJ2-5,TRBV5-1,-,once,CASSPGRGAHEETQYF,TGCGCCAGCAGCCCCGGCCGGGGGGCTCATGAGGAGACCCAGTACTTC